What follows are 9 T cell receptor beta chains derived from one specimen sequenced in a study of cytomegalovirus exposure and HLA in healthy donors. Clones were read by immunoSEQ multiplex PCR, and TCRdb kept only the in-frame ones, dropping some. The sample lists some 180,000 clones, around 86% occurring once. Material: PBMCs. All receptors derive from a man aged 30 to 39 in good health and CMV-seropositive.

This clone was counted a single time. CDR3 protein: CASSHIGGYNEQFF. The CDR3 bases are TGCGCCAGCAGCCATATTGGCGGCTACAATGAGCAGTTCTTC. V usage is TRBV4-1 and J usage is TRBJ2-1; D uncertain. Between the trimmed V and J ends, which lost 3 bases and 3 bases, there was a span of 9 bases. The germline V gene has CDR1 MGHRA and CDR2 YSYEKL. The CDR3 spans 14 residues.

The CDR3 DNA sequence: TGTGCCAGTAAGGGGAGATCCTACAATGAGCAGTTCTTC. It yields the protein CASKGRSYNEQFF. The J gene is TRBJ2-1, the V gene TRBV19; D possibly uses TRBD1 or TRBD2 (5 bases each). The ends were cut back, 7 bases at V and 1 base at J, with 8 bases in the middle. This CDR3 comprises 13 residues. The germline gives CDR1 LNHDA, CDR2 SQIVND (reference sequence).

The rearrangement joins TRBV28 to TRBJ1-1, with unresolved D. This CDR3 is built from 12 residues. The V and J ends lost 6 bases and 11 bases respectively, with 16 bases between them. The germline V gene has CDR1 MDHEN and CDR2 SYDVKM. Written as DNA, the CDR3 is TGTGCCAGCAGAGAGGGTTCCTCCTCGGCTTTCTTT. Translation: CASREGSSSAFF.

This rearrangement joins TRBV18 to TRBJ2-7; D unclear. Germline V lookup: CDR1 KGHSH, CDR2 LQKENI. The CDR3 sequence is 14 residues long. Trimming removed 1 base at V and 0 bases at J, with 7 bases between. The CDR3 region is CASSPQGLSYEQYF. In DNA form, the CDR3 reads TGTGCCAGCTCACCACAGGGTCTCTCCTACGAGCAGTACTTC.

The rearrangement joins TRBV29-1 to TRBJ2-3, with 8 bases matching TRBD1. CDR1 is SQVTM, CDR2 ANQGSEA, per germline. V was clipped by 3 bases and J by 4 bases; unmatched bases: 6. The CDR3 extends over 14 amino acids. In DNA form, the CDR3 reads TGCAGCGTTGAGGGCCGGACAGGGCCAGATACGCAGTATTTT. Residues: CSVEGRTGPDTQYF.

The CDR3 protein is CAWSKAGGTAYNEQFF. The CDR3, as DNA: TGTGCCTGGAGTAAAGCCGGGGGGACGGCCTACAATGAGCAGTTCTTC. The J gene is TRBJ2-1, the V gene TRBV30; 7 bases map to TRBD2. Germline CDR1 GTSNPN, CDR2 SVGIG (reference sequence). The V gene end was trimmed by 2 bases and the J gene end by 2 bases; junction bases not matched to a gene: 9. There are 16 residues in the CDR3.

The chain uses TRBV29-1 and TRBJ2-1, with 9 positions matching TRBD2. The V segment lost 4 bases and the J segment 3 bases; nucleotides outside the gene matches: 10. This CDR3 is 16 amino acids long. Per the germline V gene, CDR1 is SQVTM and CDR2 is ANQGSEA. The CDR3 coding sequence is TGCAGCGTTGGGGACGTGAGTAGCGGGAGCTACAATGAGCAGTTCTTC. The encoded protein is CSVGDVSSGSYNEQFF.

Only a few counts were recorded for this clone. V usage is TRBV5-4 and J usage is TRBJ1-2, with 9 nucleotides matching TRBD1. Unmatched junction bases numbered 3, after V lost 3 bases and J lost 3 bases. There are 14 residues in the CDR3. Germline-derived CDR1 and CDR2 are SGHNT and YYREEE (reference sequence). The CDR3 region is CASSSGTGYYGYTF. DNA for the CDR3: TGTGCCAGCAGCTCCGGGACAGGGTACTATGGCTACACCTTC. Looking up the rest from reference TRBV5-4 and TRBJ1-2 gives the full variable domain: ETGVTQSPTHLIKTRGQQVTLRCSSQSGHNTVSWYQQALGQGPQFIFQYYREEENGRGNFPPRFSGLQFPNYSSELNVNALELDDSALYLCASSSGTGYYGYTFGSGTRLTVV.

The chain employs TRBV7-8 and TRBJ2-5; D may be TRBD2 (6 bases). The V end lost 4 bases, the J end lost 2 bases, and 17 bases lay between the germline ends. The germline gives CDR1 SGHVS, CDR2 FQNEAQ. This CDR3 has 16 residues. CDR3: CASSSASFAGQETQYF. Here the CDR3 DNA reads TGTGCCAGCAGCTCAGCCTCGTTTGCGGGGCAAGAGACCCAGTACTTC. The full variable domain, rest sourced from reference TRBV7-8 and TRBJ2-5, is GAGVSQSPRYKVAKRGQDVALRCDPISGHVSLFWYQQALGQGPEFLTYFQNEAQLDKSGLPSDRFFAERPEGSVSTLKIQRTQQEDSAVYLCASSSASFAGQETQYFGPGTRLLVL.